This T cell receptor beta chain was recorded in a study of cytomegalovirus exposure and HLA in healthy donors. Study-level points and caveats: Some V segments, TRBV6-2 and TRBV6-3 among them, were indistinguishable and were therefore excluded.

In its sample, this clone was seen once. Its antigen is as yet unknown. PCR primers comprised 60 Vbeta and 13 Jbeta primers. Assay: immunoSEQ multiplex PCR; the TCRdb copy retains only in-frame clones and omits some. Here the sample spans approximately 170,000 clones, 85% being singletons. Germline loops: CDR1 MGHRA, CDR2 YSYEKL. J was trimmed by 5 bases and V by 0 bases; bases with no gene match: 8. This CDR3 region has 18 residues. This rearrangement joins TRBV4-1 to TRBJ2-1; 12 bases match TRBD2. Sequencing was done on a sample of PBMCs. The sequence came from a boy under 10 years old in good health and CMV-seronegative. This chain's CDR3 is CASSQDGLAGLTDNEQFF. CDR3 DNA sequence: TGCGCCAGCAGCCAAGACGGACTAGCGGGATTGACTGACAATGAGCAGTTCTTC.